The 3 T cell receptor beta chains presented below share a single source sample, sequenced in a study of Ad26.COV2.S vaccination and SARS-CoV-2 variants. The assay was immunoSEQ multiplex PCR, and TCRdb's table has in-frame clones only and misses some. The table shows 250,000 or so clones, with around 90% occurring only once. Specified treatment: 19 received Ad26.COV2.S at low or high dose, single or two shots; roughly five received placebo; per-sample allocation not given. Collection of samples fell on day 63 after the first vaccine or placebo injection. The sample consisted of peripheral blood, taken in a trial of Ad26.COV2.S vaccine versus placebo. The receptors derive from a person between 18 and 65 years old who received the Ad26.COV2.S COVID-19 vaccine or a placebo.

This clone came up a few times. The rearrangement links TRBV7-3 to TRBJ2-7; a weak D match, TRBD2 (6 bases). The CDR3 has 15 residues. The V and J ends lost 0 bases and 6 bases respectively, with 15 bases between them. Germline CDR1 is SGHTA and CDR2 is FQGTGA. CDR3 in amino acids: CASSLTGGGPSEQYF. CDR3 nucleotide sequence: TGTGCCAGCAGCTTAACCGGGGGTGGACCCTCCGAGCAGTACTTC.

J is TRBJ1-2 and V is TRBV19, with a tentative D call TRBD1 (5 bases). The CDR3 is made up of 12 amino acids. CDR1 is LNHDA, CDR2 SQIVND, per germline (reference sequence). Trimming pared 5 bases from V and 6 bases from J, leaving 10 bases between. The CDR3, as DNA: TGTGCCAGTAGTTTAAGGACACATGGCTACACCTTC. It specifies CASSLRTHGYTF.

The V gene is TRBV5-8, the J gene TRBJ1-3; D possibly corresponds to TRBD1 (6 bases). V lost 0 bases to trimming and J lost 4 bases, with 14 bases between them. The germline gives CDR1 SGHTS, CDR2 YDEGEE. The CDR3 sequence is 16 residues long. The CDR3 nucleotides read TGTGCCAGCAGCTTGGGTCTCACAGGGATGGGAAACACCATATATTTT. It specifies CASSLGLTGMGNTIYF.